Detailed here is one TCR beta chain. Its specificity is not known. Some clones are missing from TCRdb's copy, which holds only in-frame ones; the method was immunoSEQ multiplex PCR. The data contain roughly 42,000 clones, 75% to 90% of them singletons. V was clipped by 3 bases and J by 4 bases; unmatched bases: 10. This CDR3 is 17 amino acids long. Germline CDR1 LNHDA, CDR2 SQIVND (reference sequence). Specified time point: week 5, during vaccination. One vaccine dose held 300 ug of mutant IDH1 20-mer peptide and came with topical imiquimod. Those who donated had recent WHO grade 3 or 4 IDH1-mutant, ATRX-lost astrocytomas. This sample stems from a study of a mutant IDH1 vaccine in newly diagnosed glioma. Study at large: Once 4-6 weeks had passed after radiotherapy alone, vaccination started, or it started with temozolomide cycles. Patients under treatment included around 60% males and 37.5% females and had a mean age of around 40 years.

The sample in question was PBMCs, obtained from a glioma patient whose treatment included an IDH1 peptide vaccine. The rearrangement joins TRBV19 to TRBJ2-7; 12 positions agree with TRBD1. The source of this sequence is a man in his forties with glioma. For the CDR3, the DNA is TGTGCCAGTAGTATCGGGACAGGGGGCGGAAGACTATACGAGCAGTACTTC. Protein sequence: CASSIGTGGGRLYEQYF.